This is a list of T cell receptor beta chains from one sample in a study of human T cells and chemical hapten exposure. From the RACE reads, TCRdb called clonotypes with MiXCR, one entry per CDR3 protein. The sample holds about 92,000 distinct CDR3 sequences; nearly 10% are singletons and the top ten take roughly 3.5%. The sample was whole blood, taken in connection with sensitization to the hapten diphenylcyclopropenone (DPC). Receptors were obtained from a woman aged 40-49 years with alopecia areata. Some clones in this sample may be carry-over from other donors' samples. CDR3s include the opening cysteine and the closing phenylalanine or tryptophan. Clone size, where shown, is once, few, many, or a class for clones that have expanded.

length	V	size	J	CDR3
14	TRBV5-5	NA	TRBJ2-1	CASSTGSFYNEQFF
19	TRBV6-6	few	TRBJ2-5	CASSFLARWESGGAKTQYF
17	TRBV6-2/TRBV6-3	many	TRBJ2-2	CASSYQGLSPHTGELFF
15	TRBV28	many	TRBJ2-5	CASSFMSRGQETQYF
16	TRBV7-8	NA	TRBJ2-5	CASSPDAGGSKETQYF
16	TRBV6-2/TRBV6-3	NA	TRBJ2-3	CASRDSFRGWTDTQYF
14	TRBV7-2	few	TRBJ1-4	CASSTGTLGEKLFF
12	TRBV10-3	few	TRBJ2-7	CAISQTGLEQYF
14	TRBV5-6	many	TRBJ2-7	CASSLVESPYEQYF
12	TRBV10-3	NA	TRBJ2-3	CAISGGDGTQYF
15	TRBV25-1	NA	TRBJ2-7	CASSELFKGPYEQYF
14	TRBV24-1	many	TRBJ1-2	CATSDGNTVGGYTF
15	TRBV7-2	few	TRBJ2-7	CASTLGGRQGYEQYF
17	TRBV29-1	many	TRBJ1-5	CSVETRPYPVSNQPQHF
15	TRBV28	NA	TRBJ2-1	CASTIPGILYNEQFF
18	TRBV2	many	TRBJ2-7	CASSDNSGGPFRFYEQYF
14	TRBV5-6	NA	TRBJ1-4	CASSSDFGGEKLFF
15	TRBV7-2	NA	TRBJ2-1	CAVHPGDLRINEQFF
15	TRBV6-2/TRBV6-3	many	TRBJ1-5	CASSFTGGSRQPQHF
17	TRBV4-3	many	TRBJ2-2	CASGPGLAGGRTGELFF
20	TRBV4-1	NA	TRBJ2-2	CASSQDRWTSGGPNAGELFF
15	TRBV19	many	TRBJ2-1	CASSIEAALVIEQFF
15	TRBV25-1	many	TRBJ2-5	CASSHPTSGQETQYF
12	TRBV6-6	few	TRBJ1-3	CASSTPGNTIYF
16	TRBV7-2	few	TRBJ2-2	CASSLGLAGGPGELFF
15	TRBV7-2	many	TRBJ1-6	CASSSRTGGITPLHF
14	TRBV18	NA	TRBJ2-7	CASSSLRDRWEQYF
14	TRBV25-1	many	TRBJ1-1	CASSEWGRNTEAFF
13	TRBV7-6	many	TRBJ2-3	CASSWTVRDTQYF
16	TRBV11-2	many	TRBJ2-3	CASSPGQGVRVDTQYF
13	TRBV18	many	TRBJ1-4	CASSRDLNEKLFF
17	TRBV2	many	TRBJ2-2	CASSVRSGGTNTGELFF
16	TRBV9	NA	TRBJ2-3	CASSRQTTRVTDTQYF
15	TRBV6-6	few	TRBJ1-2	CASSLSQGINYGYTF
13	TRBV19	many	TRBJ1-1	CASQTAMNTEAFF
15	TRBV6-5	many	TRBJ1-4	CASSSSLSTNEKLFF
17	TRBV3-1	many	TRBJ1-3	CASSPFQRTISGNTIYF
13	TRBV7-9	many	TRBJ2-7	CASSPEGLYEQYF
12	TRBV7-2	few	TRBJ1-5	CASRDGNQPQHF
14	TRBV20-1	NA	TRBJ1-1	CSARENPTLTEAFF
12	TRBV28	NA	TRBJ2-3	CASHSRGDTQYF
17	TRBV7-9	few	TRBJ1-2	CASSSISPTEIFYGYTF